This record concerns one T cell receptor beta chain sequence. Its antigen is as yet unknown. Attachment of unique molecular identifiers to individual cDNA molecules was performed. MiXCR was run by TCRdb on the 5' RACE reads, yielding one entry per CDR3 protein. The sample has about 68,000 distinct CDR3 sequences; 12% are singletons. The source of the sample is a study of early T cells in non-severe SARS-CoV-2 infection. Overall study context: Chains from this unsorted whole-blood bulk RNA could not be paired. Study observations and caveats: A preference for anti-spike CD8 responses marked VDJdb matching, which missed private and CD4 specificities.

The CDR3 is made up of 15 amino acids. Germline values: CDR1 KGHSH, CDR2 LQKENI. The V end was cut by 4 bases, the J end by 1 base, with 14 bases between. The V gene is TRBV18, the J gene TRBJ2-7; TRBD2 is a possible D gene (5 bases). Sequencing was carried out using whole blood. The clonotype comes from an adult who was a healthcare worker with PCR-confirmed SARS-CoV-2 infection or an uninfected control (not recorded which). CDR3 nucleotide sequence: TGTGCCAGCTCACGTTCCCCTCCGGGATCCTACGAGCAGTACTTC. Its translation: CASSRSPPGSYEQYF. The entire variable domain, with the rest obtained from reference TRBV18 and TRBJ2-7, is as follows: NAGVMQNPRHLVRRRGQEARLRCSPMKGHSHVYWYRQLPEEGLKFMVYLQKENIIDESGMPKERFSAEFPKEGPSILRIQQVVRGDSAAYFCASSRSPPGSYEQYFGPGTRLTVT.